The T cell receptor beta chain under discussion was sequenced for a study of patients and donors after allogeneic stem cell transplantation (dated by TCRdb to 2020 to 2022). Library generation was performed with RT-PCR. Sequencing took place on a NextSeq 550. TCRdb's own reprocessing of the public reads used fastp at Q25 and MiXCR and kept productive beta chains. Identical CDR3 proteins give one entry, which carries the most common genes and DNA. The sample table contains tens of thousands of distinct CDR3 sequences; only one count was recorded for around 48% of them. The top ten constitute 60% to 75% of the sample. As concerns this clonotype: Its binding antigen is unknown. Per-base quality was not reported, and no clone a single base away is much larger than it.

Inclusive of the bounding cysteine and phenylalanine, the CDR3 is 14 residues long. The CDR3 DNA has 42 bases and is translated from base 1. CDR1 and CDR2, looked up from the germline V gene, are SQVTM and ANQGSEA. V trim: 6 bases; J trim: 6 bases; unmatched bases: 10. The receptor's source is a human donor who was either an allogeneic HSCT recipient or a stem cell or donor lymphocyte infusion donor (not recorded which). It is not recorded whose cells these are; they may come from a transplant donor. This chain joins TRBV29-1 to TRBJ2-1, with 8 bases matching TRBD2. Sequencing input: blood, either unsorted or a sorted T cell fraction (not recorded which). The encoded CDR3 is CSVGSFLAGNEQFF. The DNA reads TGCAGCGTAGGGAGTTTCCTAGCGGGCAATGAGCAGTTCTTC.